This entry is about one TCR beta chain. Its antigen is undetermined. The data were produced by immunoSEQ multiplex PCR, yet TCRdb's version contains in-frame clones alone and is incomplete. The sample records 75,000 to 95,000 clones, more than 75% being singletons. This CDR3 has 13 amino acids. Germline V gene sequence: CDR1 MNHEY, CDR2 SVGAGI. Trimming left V 8 bases short and J 7 bases short, with 18 bases between. These data are taken from a study of T cell responses to AZD1222 COVID-19 vaccine. Broader study findings: It was only after the peak T cell response that any repertoires were sampled.

The chain has TRBV6-5 and TRBJ2-7; the D gene is possibly TRBD1 (6 bases). Material: peripheral blood, obtained on day 0 of AZD1222 vaccination. This receptor was obtained from an adult in good health. The CDR3 region is CASGEQGHREQYF. In DNA form, the CDR3 reads TGTGCCAGCGGCGAACAGGGACATCGGGAGCAGTACTTC.